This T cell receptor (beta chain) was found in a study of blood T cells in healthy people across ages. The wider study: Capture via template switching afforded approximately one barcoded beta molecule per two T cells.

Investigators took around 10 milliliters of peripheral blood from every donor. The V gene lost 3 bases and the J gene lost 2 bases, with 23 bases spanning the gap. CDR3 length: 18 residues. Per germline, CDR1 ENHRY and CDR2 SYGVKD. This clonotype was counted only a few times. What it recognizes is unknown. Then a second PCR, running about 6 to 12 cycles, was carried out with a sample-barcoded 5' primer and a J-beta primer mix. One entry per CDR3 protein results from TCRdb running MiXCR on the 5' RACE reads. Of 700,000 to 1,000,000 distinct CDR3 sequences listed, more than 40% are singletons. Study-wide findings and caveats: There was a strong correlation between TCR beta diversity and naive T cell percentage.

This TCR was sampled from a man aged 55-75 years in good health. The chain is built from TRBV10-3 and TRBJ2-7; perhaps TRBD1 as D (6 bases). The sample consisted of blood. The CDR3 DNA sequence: TGTGCCATCAGTGAAACGGCGATCCGGGACAAAGTACCCTACGAGCAGTACTTC. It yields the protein CAISETAIRDKVPYEQYF.